The 6 T cell receptor beta chains in this list originate from one sample, sequenced in a study of identical twins. TCRdb recomputed calls from the 5' RACE reads with MiXCR, one row per CDR3 protein. The sample comprises 400,000 to 500,000 distinct CDR3 sequences, over 11% of which are singletons, and 0.8% to 1% rests with the top ten. These data were likewise used in another study, on yellow fever vaccine responses in identical twins.

The source material was CD4+ T cells sorted from blood. All receptors come from a woman aged 18-35 years in good health.

The chain combines TRBV10-2 with TRBJ2-7; D unclear. The CDR3 is 15 amino acids. V was clipped by 4 bases and J by 3 bases, with 16 bases between them. The V gene's germline CDR1 is WSHSY and CDR2 SAAADI. CDR3 sequence: CASSVTRVGSYEQYF. The CDR3 nucleotides are TGCGCCAGCAGTGTAACGCGAGTAGGAAGCTACGAGCAGTACTTC.

This chain connects TRBV6-1 to TRBJ2-6; D perhaps matches TRBD1 (5 bases). Trimming cost V 5 bases and J 0 bases, with 8 bases left between them. Germline CDR1 reads MNHNS; CDR2 reads SASEGT. The CDR3 totals 15 residues. The CDR3 DNA follows: TGTGCCAGCAGTACGACAGTCTCTGGGGCCAACGTCCTGACTTTC. Translating it yields CASSTTVSGANVLTF.

This clonotype came up many times. V usage is TRBV5-1 and J usage is TRBJ1-1, with TRBD1 as a possible D gene (5 bases). The CDR3 covers 17 residues. CDR1 and CDR2 from the germline V gene are SGHRS and YFSETQ. V was cut by 0 bases and J by 0 bases, with 15 bases left in between. The CDR3 here is CASSLAPRTQMNTEAFF. The CDR3 DNA reads TGCGCCAGCAGCTTGGCCCCCCGGACACAAATGAACACTGAAGCTTTCTTT.

Many counts were recorded for this clonotype. This chain uses TRBV5-1 with TRBJ2-2, with D possibly matching TRBD2 (5 bases). CDR1 is SGHRS and CDR2 is YFSETQ in the germline V gene. Trimming took off 2 bases at V and 6 bases at J, with 14 bases between the two ends. The CDR3 extends over 15 amino acids. For the CDR3, the DNA is TGCGCCAGCAGCTTAAGCCTAGCAAGCTCCGGGGAGCTGTTTTTT. Amino acid sequence: CASSLSLASSGELFF. Full variable domain (missing parts from reference TRBV5-1 and TRBJ2-2): KAGVTQTPRYLIKTRGQQVTLSCSPISGHRSVSWYQQTPGQGLQFLFEYFSETQRNKGNFPGRFSGRQFSNSRSEMNVSTLELGDSALYLCASSLSLASSGELFFGEGSRLTVL.

This clonotype was observed a few times. J is TRBJ2-3 and V is TRBV20-1; a possible D gene is TRBD1 (6 bases). Trimming took off 2 bases at V and 4 bases at J, with 10 bases between the two ends. CDR1 is DFQATT and CDR2 is SNEGSKA in the germline V gene (reference sequence). This CDR3 contains 13 residues. DNA for the CDR3: TGCAGTGCTAGATCGGCAGGGGCAGATACGCAGTATTTT. Translating gives CSARSAGADTQYF.

This clonotype was detected a few times. The rearrangement joins TRBV18 to TRBJ2-1, with D unresolved. This CDR3 spans 13 amino acids. The V gene's germline CDR1 is KGHSH and CDR2 LQKENI. Trimming cost V 8 bases and J 6 bases, with 14 bases left between them. The CDR3 loop is CASGRAPSNEQFF. CDR3 bases: TGTGCCAGCGGCCGGGCCCCCTCCAATGAGCAGTTCTTC.